The 16 T cell receptor beta chains listed next were all sequenced from one sample in a study of shared T cell receptors in the human thymus. Generated by immunoSEQ multiplex PCR, the TCRdb table keeps only in-frame clones and is missing some. The sample shows 640,000 or so clones, about 87% of them seen only once. The data were also submitted as part of a second study, on human thymus T cells.

The sample comprised thymocytes. The receptors shown here come from a boy under two years old with a congenital heart defect.

The genes are TRBV27 and TRBJ1-6; 8 bases line up with TRBD1. The CDR3 runs to 15 residues. The germline CDR1 and CDR2 sequences are MNHEY and SMNVEV (reference sequence). Trimming took 4 bases from V and 8 from J; bases not matched to a gene: 7. CDR3: CASSCDRGGDSPLHF. In DNA, the CDR3 is TGTGCCAGCAGTTGCGACAGGGGTGGGGATTCACCCCTCCACTTT.

The V gene is TRBV7-5, the J gene TRBJ1-2; the table's D call TRBD1 went unverified against the DNA. TRBV7-5 is a known pseudogene. The CDR3 sequence is 14 residues long. CDR3 sequence: CARSPVGWGPGYTF. The CDR3, as DNA: TGTGCCAGAAGCCCCGTGGGGTGGGGGCCTGGCTACACCTTC.

The sample holds one count of this clone. The CDR3 nucleotides are TGCGCCAGCAGCCAAGATTTGGAGACTAGCGCCGTTCACGGCGACAATGAGCAGTTCTTC. This translates into CASSQDLETSAVHGDNEQFF. V and J are TRBV4-3 and TRBJ2-1; the match to TRBD2 covers 8 bases. The CDR3 consists of 20 residues. Trimming took 0 bases from V and 5 from J; bases not matched to a gene: 18. The V gene's germline CDR1 is LGHNA and CDR2 YSLEER.

This sequence joins TRBV7-9 and TRBJ1-2; 7 nucleotides agree with TRBD1. Trimming removed 4 bases from V and 2 bases from J; junction bases left unmatched: 7. The germline CDR1 and CDR2 sequences are SEHNR and FQNEAQ (reference sequence). The CDR3 loop spans 15 amino acids. CDR3 sequence reads: CASSSTGAINYGYTF. In DNA form, the CDR3 reads TGTGCCAGCAGCTCTACAGGGGCGATAAACTATGGCTACACCTTC.

This chain joins TRBV21-1 and TRBJ2-1; the table's D call of TRBD1 was not tested on the DNA. TRBV21-1 is reported as a pseudogene. CDR3 length: 15 residues. The CDR3 sequence is CASSVDRVGYNEQFF. The CDR3, as DNA: TGTGCCAGCAGCGTGGACAGGGTCGGATACAATGAGCAGTTCTTC.

The gene calls are TRBV19 and TRBJ2-1, with TRBD1 matching 11 bases. Germline V gene sequence: CDR1 LNHDA, CDR2 SQIVND (reference sequence). The junction had 5 bases not matched to a gene; V was cut back by 4 bases and J by 6 bases. The CDR3 spans 15 residues. CDR3 sequence: CASSTQDRGLNEQFF. The CDR3 DNA is TGTGCCAGTAGTACCCAGGACAGGGGGCTCAATGAGCAGTTCTTC.

The chain has TRBV28 and TRBJ2-3, with a weak D call TRBD2 (6 bases). Per germline, CDR1 MDHEN and CDR2 SYDVKM. V was clipped by 5 bases and J by 2 bases, with 11 bases between them. This CDR3 spans 14 amino acids. The CDR3 reads CASSISGTTDTQYF. In nucleotides, the CDR3 is TGTGCCAGCAGTATTAGCGGAACCACAGATACGCAGTATTTT.

As DNA, the CDR3 is TGTGCCAGCAGTTTATACCCCCGGACAGGAGAGAGGAACACTGAAGCTTTCTTT. Protein product: CASSLYPRTGERNTEAFF. The chain employs TRBV27 and TRBJ1-1; 7 bases align to TRBD1. The CDR3 is made up of 18 amino acids. The V and J ends lost 1 base and 1 base, in that order; junction bases with no gene match: 12. Germline CDR1 reads MNHEY; CDR2 reads SMNVEV (reference sequence).

The rearrangement joins TRBV11-3 to TRBJ2-1; 9 positions match TRBD2. The CDR3 has 18 amino acids. The germline V gene has CDR1 SGHNT and CDR2 YENEEA. Trimming at V came to 1 base and at J to 6 bases, leaving 13 bases not matched to a gene. CDR3 in amino acids: CASSLGPSAGGQVNEQFF. DNA for the CDR3: TGTGCCAGCAGCTTAGGTCCCTCTGCGGGGGGGCAAGTCAATGAGCAGTTCTTC.

The chain links TRBV6-4 to TRBJ2-7; 7 bases agree with TRBD2. The length of the CDR3 is 13 residues. Germline V gene sequence: CDR1 MRHNA, CDR2 SNTAGT. V lost 8 bases and J lost 2; bases outside the gene matches: 6. The CDR3 here is CASRSGATYEQYF. The CDR3 region has the DNA TGTGCCAGCCGGAGCGGGGCCACCTACGAGCAGTACTTC.

The V and J genes are TRBV4-3 and TRBJ2-3; 13 bases align to TRBD2. This CDR3 has 20 amino acids. Germline CDR1 reads LGHNA; CDR2 reads YSLEER. V lost 0 bases and J lost 3; bases outside the gene matches: 12. The DNA of the CDR3 is TGCGCCAGCAGCCAAGAAGAACTAGCGGGGGGGCCAGGTCCGACAGATACGCAGTATTTT. Its translation is CASSQEELAGGPGPTDTQYF.

J is TRBJ2-1 and V is TRBV6-5; D not certain. The CDR3 has 15 amino acids. Germline loops: CDR1 MNHEY, CDR2 SVGAGI. The ends were cut back, 6 bases at V and 3 bases at J, with 15 bases in the middle. The CDR3 DNA is TGTGCCAGCAGCCCCTGGCTAGATTTCTACAATGAGCAGTTCTTC. It encodes CASSPWLDFYNEQFF.

The rearrangement uses TRBV28 and TRBJ2-5, with 7 bases that match TRBD2. This CDR3 contains 14 residues. V lost 6 bases to trimming and J lost 2 bases; unmatched junction nucleotides: 6. Germline V CDR1 and CDR2: MDHEN, SYDVKM. The CDR3: CASSLSGPQETQYF. The CDR3 DNA reads TGTGCCAGCAGCCTTAGCGGGCCACAAGAGACCCAGTACTTC.

The V gene is TRBV28, the J gene TRBJ1-1, with 8 bases identical to TRBD1. Trimming at V came to 4 bases and at J to 3 bases, leaving 10 bases not matched to a gene. The germline gives CDR1 MDHEN, CDR2 SYDVKM. There are 16 residues in the CDR3. Here the CDR3 DNA reads TGTGCCAGCAGTTCCGCCCGGACAGGGAGGGACACTGAAGCTTTCTTT. Residues: CASSSARTGRDTEAFF.

This clone has a single count. The chain carries TRBV27 and TRBJ2-5, with 12 positions matching TRBD2. The J call may be incorrect, as the DNA end agrees better with TRBJ2-7. Germline CDR1 MNHEY, CDR2 SMNVEV (reference sequence). This CDR3 has 15 residues. CDR3 loop: CASATSGGLSYEQYF. The CDR3 nucleotides read TGTGCCAGCGCCACTAGCGGGGGGCTGTCCTACGAGCAGTACTTC.

The rearrangement joins TRBV6-6 to TRBJ2-7, with a tentative D call TRBD2 (6 bases). CDR3 length: 16 amino acids. V dropped 10 bases and J dropped 1 base, with 23 bases sitting between them. CDR1 and CDR2 (germline): MNHNY, SVGAGI (reference sequence). CDR3 nucleotides: TGTGCCACCGTTCATCGGGGGAGCGAACTTTCCTACGAGCAGTACTTC. It encodes CATVHRGSELSYEQYF.